The 21 T cell receptor beta chains below come from one sample, sequenced in a study of blood T cell repertoires in COVID-19. Using immunoSEQ multiplex PCR, the repertoire was profiled, and TCRdb retains in-frame clones only, with some absent. Here the sample spans about 60,000 clones, 84% being singletons. The specimen sequenced was peripheral blood. All receptors come from a man in his fifties or sixties with COVID-19, enrolled during active disease.

The rearrangement links TRBV6-5 to TRBJ1-2; D remains ambiguous. Trimming shortened V by 5 bases and J by 9 bases, and 7 bases separated the two germline ends. The CDR3 loop spans 10 amino acids. CDR1 and CDR2 from the germline V gene are MNHEY and SVGAGI. CDR3 nucleotides: TGTGCCAGCAGTCGGGTCAGCTACACCTTC. As protein: CASSRVSYTF.

This chain links TRBV7-3 with TRBJ2-1; a possible D gene is TRBD1 (5 bases). The V and J ends lost 5 bases and 7 bases respectively, with 12 bases between them. Germline V gene sequence: CDR1 SGHTA, CDR2 FQGTGA. The CDR3 loop spans 13 amino acids. This CDR3 is CASSPETANEQFF. Here the CDR3 DNA reads TGTGCCAGCAGCCCAGAGACAGCGAATGAGCAGTTCTTC.

The chain combines TRBV29-1 with TRBJ1-4, with D hard to call. This CDR3 comprises 11 residues. Germline CDR1 and CDR2: SQVTM and ANQGSEA. V lost 3 bases, J lost 5 bases, and 4 bases lay in between. The CDR3 reads CSVDGNEKLFF. CDR3 bases: TGCAGCGTTGACGGGAATGAAAAACTGTTTTTT.

The chain couples TRBV29-1 to TRBJ1-2, with 9 positions matching TRBD1. The CDR3 consists of 13 residues. Looked up from germline, CDR1 is SQVTM and CDR2 is ANQGSEA. V was pared by 8 bases and J by 6 bases, with 10 bases of the junction left unmatched. In DNA, the CDR3 is TGCAGCACGCAGACAGGGGGGGATCATGGCTACACCTTC. This sequence encodes CSTQTGGDHGYTF.

This clone occurred once. V is TRBV24-1 and J is TRBJ2-7; 7 positions match TRBD1. J lost 6 bases, V lost 7 bases, and 8 bases had no gene match. The CDR3 contains 13 residues. CDR1 is KGHDR, CDR2 SFDVKD, per germline. The CDR3 DNA follows: TGTGCCACCAGCACAGACAGGGCGGGCGAGCAGTACTTC. Translation: CATSTDRAGEQYF.

This clone was detected only a few times. This chain links TRBV11-2 with TRBJ1-3; D is undetermined. Trimming stripped 4 bases from V and 3 bases from J, with 16 bases between. The germline gives CDR1 SGHAT, CDR2 FQNNGV. The CDR3 is 16 residues long. Here the CDR3 reads CASSYRVDYSGNTIYF. Here the CDR3 DNA reads TGTGCCAGCAGCTACCGCGTTGACTATAGTGGAAACACCATATATTTT.

Points on this clone: The sample has other DNA sequences that encode this CDR3 too. The J gene is TRBJ1-1, the V gene TRBV18, with a tentative D call TRBD1 (5 bases). Germline assignment: CDR1 KGHSH and CDR2 LQKENI. This CDR3 has 13 amino acids. With 2 bases removed from V and 3 bases from J, the gap between germline ends came to 7 bases. CDR3: CASSPTGDTEAFF. The DNA for the CDR3 is TGTGCCAGCTCACCAACGGGGGACACTGAAGCTTTCTTT.

The V gene is TRBV11-2, the J gene TRBJ2-7; D possibly corresponds to TRBD1 (6 bases). The CDR3 has 13 residues. Looked up from germline, CDR1 is SGHAT and CDR2 is FQNNGV. The V end lost 3 bases, the J end lost 2 bases, and 8 bases lay between the germline ends. The CDR3 DNA is TGTGCCAGCAGCTTCACAGGGACCTACGAGCAGTACTTC. As protein: CASSFTGTYEQYF.

This chain connects TRBV9 to TRBJ1-4; D is unresolved. CDR1 is SGDLS and CDR2 is YYNGEE in the germline V gene. Trimming left V 2 bases short and J 8 bases short, with 19 bases between. The CDR3 covers 16 residues. CDR3: CASSVGSWDGREKLFF. The CDR3 DNA is TGTGCCAGCAGCGTGGGATCCTGGGATGGGAGGGAAAAACTGTTTTTT.

This chain joins TRBV6-2 or TRBV6-3 and TRBJ2-3; 7 bases agree with TRBD2. The germline V gene has CDR1 MNHEY and CDR2 SVGEGT. The ends lost 5 bases at V and 4 bases at J; junction bases unmatched: 12. The CDR3 consists of 16 residues. Here the CDR3 reads CASSAPPREEPDTQYF. In DNA form, the CDR3 reads TGTGCCAGCAGTGCCCCCCCCCGGGAGGAGCCAGATACGCAGTATTTT.

V gene TRBV2 combines with J gene TRBJ2-2; TRBD2 matches 7 bases. The CDR3 runs to 15 residues. V lost 4 bases to trimming and J lost 6 bases; unmatched junction nucleotides: 8. Germline lookup yields CDR1 SNHLY and CDR2 FYNNEI. CDR3 nucleotide sequence: TGTGCCAGCAGTGGTAGCTTGGGGGGGGCCGGGGAGCTGTTTTTT. Translation gives CASSGSLGGAGELFF. The full variable domain, rest sourced from reference TRBV2 and TRBJ2-2, is EPEVTQTPSHQVTQMGQEVILRCVPISNHLYFYWYRQILGQKVEFLVSFYNNEISEKSEIFDDQFSVERPDGSNFTLKIRSTKLEDSAMYFCASSGSLGGAGELFFGEGSRLTVL.

V is TRBV29-1 and J is TRBJ2-7; 14 bases match TRBD2. The ends lost 5 bases at V and 4 bases at J; junction bases unmatched: 7. The CDR3 runs 15 residues. Germline V gene data show CDR1 as SQVTM and CDR2 as ANQGSEA. The CDR3 reads CSVTGTSGRQYEQYF. Here the CDR3 DNA reads TGCAGCGTTACCGGGACTAGCGGGAGACAGTACGAGCAGTACTTC.

CDR3 DNA sequence: TGCGCCAGCAGCCGACTGACTAGCGGGGGGGTGGATGAGCAGTTCTTC. Translation: CASSRLTSGGVDEQFF. The chain employs TRBV5-1 and TRBJ2-1; 14 nucleotides line up with TRBD2. V dropped 4 bases and J dropped 8; count of bases not matched to a gene: 8. CDR1 and CDR2 (germline): SGHRS, YFSETQ. This CDR3 has 16 residues.

The rearrangement joins TRBV30 to TRBJ1-2, with TRBD1 matching 7 bases. The germline gives CDR1 GTSNPN, CDR2 SVGIG (reference sequence). The CDR3 is made up of 14 amino acids. V lost 3 bases and J lost 1; bases outside the gene matches: 5. This CDR3 reads CAWRKDRINYGYTF. The DNA of the CDR3 is TGTGCCTGGAGAAAGGACAGGATTAACTATGGCTACACCTTC.

The chain couples TRBV5-1 to TRBJ1-4; 9 nucleotides line up with TRBD1. The CDR3 is 15 residues long. The trim removed 6 bases at V and 8 bases at J, leaving 11 bases unmatched. Germline V lookup: CDR1 SGHRS, CDR2 YFSETQ. The CDR3 DNA follows: TGCGCCAGCAAAGTTATGGGACAGGGTGAAGAAAAACTGTTTTTT. As protein: CASKVMGQGEEKLFF. Using reference TRBV5-1 and TRBJ1-4 for the parts outside the CDR3, the full variable domain is KAGVTQTPRYLIKTRGQQVTLSCSPISGHRSVSWYQQTPGQGLQFLFEYFSETQRNKGNFPGRFSGRQFSNSRSEMNVSTLELGDSALYLCASKVMGQGEEKLFFGSGTQLSVL.

The V gene is TRBV10-2, the J gene TRBJ1-1; possibly TRBD1 for D (6 bases). There are 13 residues in the CDR3. Germline values: CDR1 WSHSY, CDR2 SAAADI. Trimming cost V 4 bases and J 7 bases, with 13 bases left between them. The CDR3 spells CASSGPGHGEAFF. For the CDR3, the DNA is TGCGCCAGCAGTGGCCCGGGACACGGTGAAGCTTTCTTT.

This clone was found a few times. Other DNA variants within this sample encode the same CDR3. This rearrangement joins TRBV7-3 to TRBJ2-7, with D maybe TRBD1 (6 bases). Germline CDR1 reads SGHTA; CDR2 reads FQGTGA. V was cut by 1 base and J by 3 bases, with 13 bases left in between. CDR3 size: 15 residues. The CDR3 here is CASSLSWGRGYEQYF. The DNA of the CDR3 is TGTGCCAGCAGCTTAAGTTGGGGGCGCGGCTACGAGCAGTACTTC.

This sequence joins TRBV19 and TRBJ1-1, with 9 bases fitting TRBD1. The junction had 5 bases not matched to a gene; V was cut back by 4 bases and J by 5 bases. Germline values: CDR1 LNHDA, CDR2 SQIVND (reference sequence). The CDR3 is 14 amino acids. CDR3 DNA sequence: TGTGCCAGTAGTAACAGGGGGCTTGAAACTGAAGCTTTCTTT. It codes for CASSNRGLETEAFF. The entire variable domain, with the rest obtained from reference TRBV19 and TRBJ1-1, is as follows: DGGITQSPKYLFRKEGQNVTLSCEQNLNHDAMYWYRQDPGQGLRLIYYSQIVNDFQKGDIAEGYSVSREKKESFPLTVTSAQKNPTAFYLCASSNRGLETEAFFGQGTRLTVV.

Here the CDR3 reads CASSLGRVASTGELFF. Here the CDR3 DNA reads TGTGCCAGCAGCTTAGGCAGGGTTGCCAGCACCGGGGAGCTGTTTTTT. The chain combines TRBV7-7 with TRBJ2-2; tentatively, D is TRBD1 (5 bases). There are 16 residues in the CDR3. Germline V lookup: CDR1 SSHAT, CDR2 FNYEAQ (reference sequence). Trimming took off 1 base at V and 4 bases at J, with 13 bases between the two ends.

The V gene is TRBV14, the J gene TRBJ1-1; D not certain. The length of the CDR3 is 13 residues. The V end lost 8 bases, the J end lost 0 bases, and 10 bases lay between the germline ends. Germline V lookup: CDR1 SGHDN, CDR2 FVKESK. The CDR3 sequence is CASQALMNTEAFF. The CDR3 coding sequence is TGTGCCAGCCAGGCCCTCATGAACACTGAAGCTTTCTTT.

This sequence joins TRBV5-4 and TRBJ1-2, with D hard to call. The CDR3 is made up of 16 amino acids. The germline CDR1 and CDR2 sequences are SGHNT and YYREEE (reference sequence). V lost 0 bases to trimming and J lost 3 bases, with 15 bases between them. The CDR3 DNA reads TGTGCCAGCAGCTTGGCCGGAGGCCTTTCCCACTATGGCTACACCTTC. Residues: CASSLAGGLSHYGYTF.